This T cell receptor beta chain was found in a study of beta chain features in type 1 diabetes. Overall study context: Examination covered fewer than 110 million sorted cells spanning all samples.

The whole isolated RNA underwent reverse transcription, so sequencing captured expressed TCRB transcripts. The average read count of naive, central memory and regulatory T cell samples was a few million. TCRdb's copy holds only in-frame clones and misses some; the assay was immunoSEQ multiplex PCR. In the table there are more than 300,000 clones, roughly 13% of which are singletons. Whole-study findings and limits: There was a moderate but significant shortening of TCRB CDR3s in all four CD4+ subsets of Type 1 diabetes patients. Sequencing used cDNA, and cells with high TCR expression could therefore be over-represented.

From germline, CDR1 is SNHLY and CDR2 FYNNEI. This CDR3 has 13 residues. V dropped 1 base and J dropped 6 bases, with 9 bases sitting between them. This clone was seen a few times. Its antigen remains unknown. The chain joins TRBV2 to TRBJ1-2; D not resolved. The clonotype comes from a woman in her late teens or twenties with type 1 diabetes. Sequenced: naive CD4+ T cells from blood. The CDR3 DNA reads as TGTGCCAGCAGTGAAGGGCCGATCAATGGCTACACCTTC. The encoded protein is CASSEGPINGYTF. Variable domain in full (rest from reference TRBV2 and TRBJ1-2): EPEVTQTPSHQVTQMGQEVILRCVPISNHLYFYWYRQILGQKVEFLVSFYNNEISEKSEIFDDQFSVERPDGSNFTLKIRSTKLEDSAMYFCASSEGPINGYTFGSGTRLTVV.